The source of this T cell receptor (beta chain) is a study of cytomegalovirus exposure and HLA in healthy donors. Regarding the study as a whole: Cytomegalovirus association was listed for 164 TCR beta chains. With high specificity and sensitivity, the classifier reportedly diagnosed cytomegalovirus status.

Comment on this clone: Its specificity is unknown.

The ends were cut back, 0 bases at V and 5 bases at J, with 17 bases in the middle. This CDR3 region has 16 residues. Per the germline V gene, CDR1 is SGHNT and CDR2 is YYREEE (reference sequence). A roughly 120-subject validation cohort, separate from the approximately 720-subject first cohort, supplied the donors. Profiled with immunoSEQ multiplex PCR; TCRdb holds only in-frame clones, not every one. The table shows fewer than 350,000 clones, with approximately 88% occurring only once. J is TRBJ2-5 and V is TRBV5-4; TRBD1 might be the D (6 bases). Sequenced: PBMCs. The TCR sequence derives from a woman aged 18-35 years in good health and CMV-seronegative. CDR3 amino acids: CASSLVGQGGGETQYF. The CDR3 bases are TGTGCCAGCAGCTTGGTGGGACAAGGGGGTGGTGAGACCCAGTACTTC.